Included here is one T cell receptor beta chain sequence, with context. The sample holds a few counts of this clonotype. The clone's antigen remains unknown. Base qualities are not at hand, and no much larger clone is one base apart. Its CDR3 holds 19 amino acids, cysteine through phenylalanine. The entry retains the CDR3 DNA only, 57 bases that are in frame from base 1. The germline V end is reduced by 0 bases and the J end by 1 base; junction bases left unmatched: 13. Via the germline V gene, CDR1 is SGHVS and CDR2 FNYEAQ. This entry belongs to a study of T cell repertoires in cytomegalovirus infection (dated by TCRdb to about 2019). Context from the whole study: Donor HLA type was relevant to the analysis, as public TCR beta signatures indicated carriage of CMV infection together with the matching HLA type.

What the work shows at the level of the full study, not this receptor alone: In the ex vivo response, HLA-C-restricted CMV-specific TCR beta clonotypes were dominant, and in two of eight donors the single most frequent clonotype came from this HLA-C-restricted group. In both this cohort and an independent roughly 330-donor cohort, the cumulative frequency of public TCR beta family members distinguished carriers of CMV infection plus the relevant HLA type.

Reads for this sample came from an Illumina HiSeq 1500. The public reads were run again by TCRdb, first through fastp at Q25 and then through MiXCR, and only productive beta chains were kept. Rows matching on CDR3 protein sequence are summarized as one entry with the most common DNA and genes. The sample table lists about 530,000 distinct CDR3 sequences, around 27% of them with a count of one. The ten largest clones add up to roughly 13% of the sample. Sequenced sample: PBMCs. The chain was built from TRBV7-6 and TRBJ1-1; 8 bases in between match TRBD1. This clonotype was obtained from a human donor in good health (CMV status not recorded). Some clones in this sample may be carry-over from other donors' samples. The CDR3 protein is CASSLALGRGPDWNTEAFF. In nucleotides, the sequence is TGTGCCAGCAGCTTAGCGCTAGGCAGGGGGCCCGATTGGAACACTGAAGCTTTCTTT.